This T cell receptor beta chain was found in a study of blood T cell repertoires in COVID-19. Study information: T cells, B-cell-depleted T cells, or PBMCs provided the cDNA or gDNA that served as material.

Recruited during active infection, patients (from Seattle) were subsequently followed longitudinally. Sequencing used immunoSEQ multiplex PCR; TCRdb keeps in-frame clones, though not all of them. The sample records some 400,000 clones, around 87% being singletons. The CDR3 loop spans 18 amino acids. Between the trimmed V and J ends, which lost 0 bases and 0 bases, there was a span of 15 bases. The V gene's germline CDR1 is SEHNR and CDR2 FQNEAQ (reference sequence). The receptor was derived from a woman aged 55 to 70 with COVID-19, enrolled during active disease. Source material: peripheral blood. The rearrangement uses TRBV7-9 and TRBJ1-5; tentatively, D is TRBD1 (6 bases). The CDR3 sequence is CASSLALGQPYSNQPQHF. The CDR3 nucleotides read TGTGCCAGCAGCTTAGCGCTTGGACAGCCCTATAGCAATCAGCCCCAGCATTTT.